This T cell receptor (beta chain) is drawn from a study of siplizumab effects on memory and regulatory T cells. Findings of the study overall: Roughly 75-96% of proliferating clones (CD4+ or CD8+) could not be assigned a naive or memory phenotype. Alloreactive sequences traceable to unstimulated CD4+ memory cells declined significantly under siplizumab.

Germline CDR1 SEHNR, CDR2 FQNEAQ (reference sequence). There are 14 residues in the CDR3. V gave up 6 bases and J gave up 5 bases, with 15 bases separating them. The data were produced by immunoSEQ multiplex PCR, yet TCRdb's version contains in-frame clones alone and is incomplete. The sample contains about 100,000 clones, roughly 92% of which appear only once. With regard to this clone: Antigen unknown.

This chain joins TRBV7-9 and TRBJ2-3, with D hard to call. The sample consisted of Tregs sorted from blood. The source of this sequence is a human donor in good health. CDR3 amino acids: CASSSLITKDTQYF. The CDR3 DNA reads TGTGCCAGCAGTTCGTTAATTACCAAAGATACGCAGTATTTT.